The clone carrying this T cell receptor (beta chain) was found a few times. Its matching antigen is unknown. Quantitative 5'-RACE with molecular barcodes produced the TCR beta libraries. TCRdb used MiXCR to reprocess the 5' RACE reads, holding one entry per CDR3 protein. The sample has roughly 260,000 distinct CDR3 sequences; around 19% are singletons. The data were taken from a study of CD8 T cells in ankylosing spondylitis. Study outcomes and limitations: A TCR beta motif made of fewer than ten highly homologous variants seemed typical of ankylosing spondylitis blood.

The CDR3 spans 15 residues. Trimming cost V 0 bases and J 3 bases, with 10 bases left between them. Germline V lookup: CDR1 SGHRS, CDR2 YFSETQ. This TCR was recovered from a male donor with ankylosing spondylitis or in good health (not recorded which). The sample taken for sequencing was blood, either unsorted or a sorted T cell fraction (not recorded which). V and J are TRBV5-1 and TRBJ2-1; D is unclear. This CDR3 reads CASSLAPGDYNEQFF. The CDR3 nucleotides are TGCGCCAGCAGCTTGGCCCCAGGAGACTACAATGAGCAGTTCTTC.